Presented here are 27 T cell receptor beta chains from one specimen sequenced in a study of regulatory T cells in long-lasting Graves disease (dated by TCRdb to the early 2020s). In light of the paper, this sample's time point label describes: newly diagnosed GD, antithyroid drugs for less than 3 months. For both TCR sequencing and RNA sequencing, RNA was extracted from PBMCs using TRIzol. The library was obtained by multiplex PCR. Sequencing was carried out with an Illumina HiSeq 4000. CDR3 regions were amplified by Arm-PCR with iRepertoire HTBI primers to construct TCR beta libraries. The public reads were reanalyzed by TCRdb: fastp trimming at Q25, MiXCR alignment, in-frame beta chains only. Rows are combined by CDR3 protein, so each entry shows the most common genes and DNA. The sample profile shows approximately 440,000 distinct CDR3 sequences; roughly 16% of them were found once. The ten largest clones take up 9% to 15% of the sample.

Another study also made use of these data, one on T cells in Graves' hyperthyroidism and ophthalmopathy.

This specimen consisted of peripheral blood mononuclear cells (PBMCs), obtained at new diagnosis, from a patient treated with antithyroid drugs. The source of these receptors is a man between 35 and 55 years old with Graves disease. Donor details come from another sample of the same person, matched by shared clones.

In this sample, this clonotype turned up a few times. This chain joins TRBV5-4 and TRBJ2-5; 7 nucleotides line up with TRBD2. CDR3 size: 17 residues. The V and J ends lost 4 bases and 1 base, in that order; junction bases with no gene match: 13. From germline, CDR1 is SGHNT and CDR2 YYREEE (reference sequence). In DNA, the CDR3 is TGTGCCAGCAGCGGCTTTCAGGGTAGGACTAGCCAAGAGACCCAGTACTTC. It yields the protein CASSGFQGRTSQETQYF. Supplemented by reference TRBV5-4 and TRBJ2-5, the full variable domain reads ETGVTQSPTHLIKTRGQQVTLRCSSQSGHNTVSWYQQALGQGPQFIFQYYREEENGRGNFPPRFSGLQFPNYSSELNVNALELDDSALYLCASSGFQGRTSQETQYFGPGTRLLVL.

Ten or more counts support this clonotype. The chain couples TRBV5-8 to TRBJ2-7, with D perhaps TRBD1 (6 bases). Germline loops: CDR1 SGHTS, CDR2 YDEGEE. The V gene lost 4 bases and the J gene lost 3 bases, with 11 bases spanning the gap. This CDR3 is built from 13 residues. The DNA for the CDR3 is TGTGCCAGCAGCGCCACAGGGAACTACGAGCAGTACTTC. Its translation is CASSATGNYEQYF.

This clonotype was picked up many times. The J gene is TRBJ2-3, the V gene TRBV24-1, with TRBD2 identical over 11 bases. J was trimmed by 9 bases and V by 8 bases; bases with no gene match: 6. The CDR3 sequence is 13 residues long. Germline lookup yields CDR1 KGHDR and CDR2 SFDVKD. The CDR3 protein is CATIRLAGCTQYF. The CDR3 DNA follows: TGTGCCACCATTAGACTAGCGGGATGCACGCAGTATTTT.

This clonotype has a count of ten or more. This chain links TRBV5-1 with TRBJ2-1; TRBD2 matches 13 bases. The CDR3 runs to 19 residues. Trimming took 0 bases from V and 6 from J; bases not matched to a gene: 12. Germline V gene lookup returns CDR1 SGHRS and CDR2 YFSETQ. The CDR3 is CASSLGGSYGLAGANEQFF. CDR3 sequence (DNA): TGCGCCAGCAGCTTGGGCGGCAGTTATGGACTAGCGGGAGCCAATGAGCAGTTCTTC.

This clonotype has ten or more counts. This chain joins TRBV28 and TRBJ2-7; D is undetermined. V lost 3 bases, J lost 3 bases, and 9 bases lay in between. This CDR3 contains 13 residues. Germline values: CDR1 MDHEN, CDR2 SYDVKM. The CDR3 DNA reads as TGTGCCAGCAGTTTTATATTCAGCTACGAGCAGTACTTC. It is translated as CASSFIFSYEQYF. Looking up the rest from reference TRBV28 and TRBJ2-7 gives the full variable domain: DVKVTQSSRYLVKRTGEKVFLECVQDMDHENMFWYRQDPGLGLRLIYFSYDVKMKEKGDIPEGYSVSREKKERFSLILESASTNQTSMYLCASSFIFSYEQYFGPGTRLTVT.

This clonotype was detected a few times. The rearrangement joins TRBV7-3 to TRBJ2-1; maybe TRBD2 (5 bases). Trimming stripped 5 bases from V and 9 bases from J, with 14 bases between. The CDR3 runs 13 residues. Germline V gives CDR1 SGHTA, CDR2 FQGTGA. For the CDR3, the DNA is TGTGCCAGCAGCACGAACCGACGGGGTGAGCAGTTCTTC. Translation: CASSTNRRGEQFF.

J is TRBJ1-3 and V is TRBV6-2 or TRBV6-3; 7 nucleotides align to TRBD1. The CDR3 is 17 amino acids. V was clipped by 5 bases and J by 0 bases; unmatched bases: 10. The germline CDR1 and CDR2 sequences are MNHEY and SVGEGT. CDR3 amino acids: CASSRTGATTSGNTIYF. CDR3 coding DNA: TGTGCCAGCAGTCGGACAGGAGCAACTACCTCTGGAAACACCATATATTTT.

This clonotype was observed many times. The chain carries TRBV27 and TRBJ2-7; the match to TRBD1 covers 7 bases. Looked up from germline, CDR1 is MNHEY and CDR2 is SMNVEV (reference sequence). V lost 6 bases, J lost 4 bases, and 18 bases stayed unmatched. The CDR3 is made up of 17 amino acids. The DNA for the CDR3 is TGTGCCAGCAGCCCGCGCCTATTACATGGACAGGAATACGAGCAGTACTTC. Translating gives CASSPRLLHGQEYEQYF.

This clonotype was detected only a few times. The J gene is TRBJ1-2, the V gene TRBV5-1, with 7 positions matching TRBD1. Germline V gene lookup returns CDR1 SGHRS and CDR2 YFSETQ. V shed 7 bases, J shed 7 bases, and the junction held 16 bases outside the gene matches. This CDR3 contains 15 residues. This CDR3 is CASGDRDRDRGGYTF. CDR3 in DNA: TGCGCCAGCGGCGACCGGGACAGAGATAGGGGTGGCTACACCTTC. Using reference TRBV5-1 and TRBJ1-2 for the parts outside the CDR3, the full variable domain is KAGVTQTPRYLIKTRGQQVTLSCSPISGHRSVSWYQQTPGQGLQFLFEYFSETQRNKGNFPGRFSGRQFSNSRSEMNVSTLELGDSALYLCASGDRDRDRGGYTFGSGTRLTVV.

There are many counts of this clonotype. V gene TRBV12-3 or TRBV12-4 combines with J gene TRBJ1-4; possibly TRBD1 for D (5 bases). There are 13 residues in the CDR3. Trimming took 6 bases from V and 8 from J, leaving 13 bases between them. For the CDR3, the DNA is TGTGCCAGCAGCCGGGTCCGGGGCGAAAAACTGTTTTTT. This codes for CASSRVRGEKLFF.

V usage is TRBV20-1 and J usage is TRBJ1-5; maybe TRBD1 (5 bases). With 3 bases removed from V and 5 bases from J, the gap between germline ends came to 11 bases. The CDR3 is 13 amino acids. Germline CDR1 and CDR2: DFQATT and SNEGSKA (reference sequence). CDR3 region: CSASRRDHQPQHF. The CDR3 nucleotides are TGCAGTGCTAGTAGGAGGGACCATCAGCCCCAGCATTTT.

The chain uses TRBV27 and TRBJ2-2, with D possibly TRBD2 on 6 matching bases. Germline CDR1 is MNHEY and CDR2 is SMNVEV (reference sequence). This CDR3 is 15 amino acids long. V lost 3 bases and J 6 bases, leaving 14 bases between the germline ends. CDR3 in amino acids: CASSLEGEGSGELFF. The CDR3 DNA is TGTGCCAGCAGTTTGGAGGGAGAGGGGTCCGGGGAGCTGTTTTTT.

This clonotype was detected ten times or more. The chain employs TRBV28 and TRBJ2-1, with D possibly being TRBD2 (6 bases). From germline, CDR1 is MDHEN and CDR2 SYDVKM. Trimming removed 6 bases at V and 3 bases at J, with 18 bases between. This CDR3 comprises 16 residues. The CDR3 here is CASRFTGLSVYNEQFF. For the CDR3, the DNA is TGTGCCAGCAGATTTACCGGACTATCCGTCTACAATGAGCAGTTCTTC. Looking up the rest from reference TRBV28 and TRBJ2-1 gives the full variable domain: DVKVTQSSRYLVKRTGEKVFLECVQDMDHENMFWYRQDPGLGLRLIYFSYDVKMKEKGDIPEGYSVSREKKERFSLILESASTNQTSMYLCASRFTGLSVYNEQFFGPGTRLTVL.

This clonotype occurred many times. This chain links TRBV20-1 with TRBJ2-1; 12 positions agree with TRBD2. Unmatched junction bases numbered 11, after V lost 6 bases and J lost 8 bases. Germline loops: CDR1 DFQATT, CDR2 SNEGSKA (reference sequence). This CDR3 spans 15 amino acids. CDR3 residues: CSAEDGLAGYDEQFF. CDR3 nucleotide sequence: TGCAGTGCGGAAGACGGACTAGCGGGATACGATGAGCAGTTCTTC.

This clonotype came up many times. V usage is TRBV5-1 and J usage is TRBJ2-3; D not resolved. The germline V gene encodes CDR1 SGHRS and CDR2 YFSETQ. There are 13 residues in the CDR3. Trimming shortened V by 4 bases and J by 6 bases, and 12 bases separated the two germline ends. CDR3 region: CASSLLGSDTQYF. The CDR3, as DNA: TGCGCCAGCAGCCTCCTGGGGTCGGATACGCAGTATTTT.

This clonotype was picked up many times. V and J are TRBV3-1 and TRBJ2-1; 7 nucleotides agree with TRBD2. The germline V gene has CDR1 LGHDT and CDR2 YNNKEL (reference sequence). The CDR3 extends over 15 amino acids. V lost 0 bases and J lost 8; bases outside the gene matches: 7. The CDR3 DNA is TGTGCCAGCAGCCAAGATCGAGGCGGGAGTGATGAGCAGTTCTTC. Amino acids: CASSQDRGGSDEQFF.

This clonotype showed up many times. This rearrangement joins TRBV5-1 to TRBJ2-7; 9 bases align to TRBD2. The CDR3 has 14 amino acids. V shed 4 bases and J 5 bases; nucleotides not matched to a gene: 7. Germline loops: CDR1 SGHRS, CDR2 YFSETQ. CDR3 sequence: CASSRSTSGNEQYF. CDR3 coding DNA: TGCGCCAGCAGCCGGTCGACTAGCGGCAACGAGCAGTACTTC.

To note about this clonotype: A much larger clone differs from this one at a single base, so this may be a read error. This chain links TRBV30 with TRBJ2-1, with TRBD2 as a possible D gene (6 bases). The DNA end is a closer match to TRBJ2-5, so the J assignment may be wrong. The germline V gene encodes CDR1 GTSNPN and CDR2 SVGIG (reference sequence). This CDR3 contains 12 residues. The CDR3 region has the DNA TGTGCCTGGAGTGTAATGAGCGGGCCCCAGTACTTC. Translated: CAWSVMSGPQYF.

This clonotype was picked up many times. This chain connects TRBV12-3 or TRBV12-4 to TRBJ2-1; perhaps D is TRBD1 or TRBD2 (7 bases each). Trimming left V 3 bases short and J 6 bases short, with 15 bases between. The CDR3 has 15 residues. For the CDR3, the DNA is TGTGCCAGCAGTTTCCAGGGGGGGGCAGGCAATGAGCAGTTCTTC. This translates into CASSFQGGAGNEQFF.

This clonotype has only one observation. One junction end disagrees with the germline gene, perhaps due to a read error. CDR3 sequence: CGARDNADEKLFF. The CDR3 DNA reads as TGCGGTGCTAGAGATAACGCCGATGAAAAACTGTTTTTT. The rearrangement joins TRBV20-1 to TRBJ1-4; D gene uncertain. The germline V gene has CDR1 DFQATT and CDR2 SNEGSKA (reference sequence). The CDR3 extends over 13 amino acids.

This clonotype occurred many times. The chain combines TRBV14 with TRBJ2-1; the D gene is possibly TRBD1 (5 bases). The CDR3 has 17 residues. Per the germline V gene, CDR1 is SGHDN and CDR2 is FVKESK. Trimming took off 3 bases at V and 0 bases at J, with 15 bases between the two ends. The CDR3 loop reads CASSHIQARSSYNEQFF. DNA of the CDR3: TGTGCCAGCAGCCACATACAGGCTAGGAGCTCCTACAATGAGCAGTTCTTC. The variable domain in full, with the rest retrieved from reference TRBV14 and TRBJ2-1, is EAGVTQFPSHSVIEKGQTVTLRCDPISGHDNLYWYRRVMGKEIKFLLHFVKESKQDESGMPNNRFLAERTGGTYSTLKVQPAELEDSGVYFCASSHIQARSSYNEQFFGPGTRLTVL.

About this clonotype: Given a much more abundant clone one base away, this may be a read error. The chain links TRBV10-3 to TRBJ2-5; TRBD1 is a possible D gene (6 bases). The CDR3 totals 15 residues. Germline loops: CDR1 ENHRY, CDR2 SYGVKD. The germline V and J ends were trimmed by 7 bases and 4 bases, with 19 bases remaining between them. The CDR3 reads CAIIGRGQRGETQYF. The CDR3 coding sequence is TGTGCCATCATTGGGAGAGGACAGAGGGGAGAGACCCAGTACTTC.

This clonotype was recorded many times. The chain's CDR3 is CASSFTAAGTSGNEQFF. CDR3 nucleotides: TGTGCCAGCAGTTTTACCGCCGCCGGGACTAGCGGAAATGAGCAGTTCTTC. The V gene is TRBV28, the J gene TRBJ2-1; TRBD2 matches 11 bases. The length of the CDR3 is 17 residues. The V segment lost 3 bases and the J segment 7 bases; nucleotides outside the gene matches: 11. The V gene's germline CDR1 is MDHEN and CDR2 SYDVKM.

This clonotype has only a few counts. The chain combines TRBV9 with TRBJ2-7; D not certain. Germline V gene data show CDR1 as SGDLS and CDR2 as YYNGEE. This CDR3 is built from 14 residues. V lost 1 base and J lost 2, with 10 bases in between. CDR3 sequence: CASSVNTRTYEQYF. The DNA of the CDR3 is TGTGCCAGCAGCGTAAACACCCGAACCTACGAGCAGTACTTC.

This clonotype was observed many times. The CDR3 spells CATSRDTGETQYF. CDR3 bases: TGTGCCACCAGCAGAGATACCGGAGAGACCCAGTACTTC. The chain couples TRBV15 to TRBJ2-5; D not resolved. CDR1 and CDR2 (germline): LNHNV, YYDKDF (reference sequence). The V end lost 0 bases, the J end lost 4 bases, and 6 bases lay between the germline ends. The length of the CDR3 is 13 residues.

This sequence joins TRBV6-1 and TRBJ2-5; D possibly matches TRBD1 or TRBD2 (5 bases each). The CDR3 runs to 13 residues. The germline gives CDR1 MNHNS, CDR2 SASEGT. Deletions cut 8 bases from V and 4 bases from J, with 14 bases between. As DNA, the CDR3 is TGTGCCAGCGGGGACCCAGCCCGAGAGACCCAGTACTTC. It encodes CASGDPARETQYF.

A few counts support this clonotype. The V and J genes are TRBV27 and TRBJ2-7; tentative D call: TRBD2 (7 bases). The germline gives CDR1 MNHEY, CDR2 SMNVEV (reference sequence). Trimming pared 6 bases from V and 4 bases from J, leaving 16 bases between. The CDR3 has 14 residues. The CDR3 nucleotides read TGTGCCAGCAGGGGGGGGGCCAGGGGTTACGAGCAGTACTTC. This translates into CASRGGARGYEQYF.